Each of the 21 T cell receptor beta chains below was sequenced from the same sample in a study of blood T cell repertoires in COVID-19. Here immunoSEQ multiplex PCR was the method, and the copy in TCRdb shows in-frame clones only, minus some. The sample records around 85,000 clones, about 89% being singletons. The sequenced sample consisted of PBMCs or T cells enriched from blood (not recorded which). All receptors derive from a woman between 50 and 59 years old with acute COVID-19.

This clone was seen a few times. The V call is TRBV3-1 (or the pseudogene TRBV3-2), the J call TRBJ2-7; TRBD1 matches at 8 bases. Germline-derived CDR1 and CDR2 are LGHDT and YNNKEL (reference sequence). The CDR3 length is 15 residues. The trim removed 3 bases at V and 6 bases at J, leaving 10 bases unmatched. The CDR3 DNA reads as TGTGCCAGCAGCCACCAGGGGGCGCGGTTCGGCGAGCAGTACTTC. Protein product: CASSHQGARFGEQYF.

This chain uses TRBV4-3 with TRBJ1-2; D gene uncertain. Germline CDR1 is LGHNA and CDR2 is YSLEER. V was cut by 0 bases and J by 6 bases, with 14 bases left in between. This CDR3 has 15 amino acids. The CDR3 DNA is TGCGCCAGCAGCCAAGATGCAGGCTACTCGAATGGCTACACCTTC. Translated, it gives CASSQDAGYSNGYTF.

V is TRBV27 and J is TRBJ1-2; the D gene is possibly TRBD1 (5 bases). Germline lookup yields CDR1 MNHEY and CDR2 SMNVEV (reference sequence). This CDR3 is built from 16 residues. The V and J ends lost 6 bases and 0 bases respectively, with 17 bases between them. In DNA form, the CDR3 reads TGTGCCAGCAGCCTGGGGAGGGACCTACCTAACTATGGCTACACCTTC. It is translated as CASSLGRDLPNYGYTF.

V and J are TRBV6-5 and TRBJ2-7, with D possibly TRBD2 on 5 matching bases. Germline-derived CDR1 and CDR2 are MNHEY and SVGAGI. This CDR3 has 13 residues. The V gene lost 6 bases and the J gene lost 2 bases, with 11 bases spanning the gap. CDR3 in DNA: TGTGCCAGCAGGTCCCCGGGAACCTACGAGCAGTACTTC. Its protein product is CASRSPGTYEQYF.

The V and J genes are TRBV30 and TRBJ1-6; 7 bases are a match to TRBD1. The CDR3 length is 14 residues. The junction had 9 bases not matched to a gene; V was cut back by 4 bases and J by 9 bases. Germline values: CDR1 GTSNPN, CDR2 SVGIG (reference sequence). Here the CDR3 reads CAWKYRGRGSPLHF. The CDR3 nucleotides read TGTGCCTGGAAATACAGGGGCCGGGGTTCACCCCTCCACTTT.

With respect to this clone: This same CDR3 is encoded by further DNA sequences in the sample. The chain carries TRBV5-1 and TRBJ2-1; 8 nucleotides line up with TRBD1. The CDR3 consists of 15 residues. V shed 0 bases, J shed 4 bases, and the junction held 3 bases outside the gene matches. CDR1 and CDR2 (germline): SGHRS, YFSETQ. The CDR3 coding sequence is TGCGCCAGCAGCTTGGGTCAGGGGGCTTACAATGAGCAGTTCTTC. Residues: CASSLGQGAYNEQFF.

The rearrangement uses TRBV3-1 (or the pseudogene TRBV3-2) and TRBJ2-7; 8 nucleotides match TRBD2. CDR1 and CDR2 from the germline V gene are LGHDT and YNNKEL (reference sequence). Germline trimming cut 1 base from V and 5 bases from J; bases unmatched to any gene: 10. The CDR3 has 16 amino acids. The CDR3 here is CASSQGFGTSADEQYF. For the CDR3, the DNA is TGTGCCAGCAGCCAAGGGTTCGGGACTAGTGCAGACGAGCAGTACTTC.

The chain links TRBV29-1 to TRBJ2-3, with TRBD1 as a possible D gene (5 bases). This CDR3 contains 14 residues. V was trimmed by 4 bases and J by 1 base, leaving 12 bases between them. Germline values: CDR1 SQVTM, CDR2 ANQGSEA. The CDR3 region is CSVAQGGGTDTQYF. The CDR3 DNA sequence: TGCAGCGTTGCTCAGGGTGGTGGCACAGATACGCAGTATTTT.

The CDR3 sequence is CASSYEPGTGLEDTQYF. The CDR3 bases are TGCGCCAGCAGCTATGAACCCGGGACAGGGTTGGAAGATACGCAGTATTTT. The rearrangement links TRBV5-1 to TRBJ2-3, with 9 bases aligning to TRBD1. This CDR3 comprises 17 residues. Germline values: CDR1 SGHRS, CDR2 YFSETQ. J was trimmed by 5 bases and V by 3 bases; bases with no gene match: 13.

The count of this clone is one. This chain joins TRBV27 and TRBJ2-7, with 8 bases that match TRBD2. The V gene's germline CDR1 is MNHEY and CDR2 SMNVEV (reference sequence). Trimming at V came to 5 bases and at J to 3 bases, leaving 6 bases not matched to a gene. The CDR3 loop spans 14 amino acids. The CDR3 here is CASSVQREFYEQYF. The CDR3 coding sequence is TGTGCCAGCAGTGTCCAGCGGGAGTTCTACGAGCAGTACTTC.

The CDR3 nucleotides read TGTGCCAGCAGCGTACAGGGAGGTGGCTACACCTTC. It yields the protein CASSVQGGGYTF. J is TRBJ1-2 and V is TRBV9; weak D call: TRBD1 (5 bases). This CDR3 region has 12 residues. Per germline, CDR1 SGDLS and CDR2 YYNGEE. The V gene lost 1 base and the J gene lost 7 bases, with 8 bases spanning the gap.

CDR3 loop: CASRRGENSPLHF. In nucleotides, the CDR3 is TGTGCCAGCAGACGGGGGGAAAATTCACCCCTCCACTTT. The rearrangement uses TRBV6-5 and TRBJ1-6, with D possibly TRBD1 on 5 matching bases. Trimming took 6 bases from V and 7 from J, leaving 10 bases between them. From germline, CDR1 is MNHEY and CDR2 SVGAGI. The CDR3 runs 13 residues.

The V gene is TRBV9, the J gene TRBJ1-1, with D unclear. Trimming stripped 3 bases from V and 0 bases from J, with 9 bases between. The germline CDR1 and CDR2 sequences are SGDLS and YYNGEE. The CDR3 extends over 14 amino acids. The CDR3 protein is CASSATSMNTEAFF. The DNA for the CDR3 is TGTGCCAGCAGCGCGACAAGCATGAACACTGAAGCTTTCTTT.

V usage is TRBV14 and J usage is TRBJ2-1; D uncertain. The ends were cut back, 0 bases at V and 2 bases at J, with 14 bases in the middle. This CDR3 is built from 17 residues. Germline CDR1 reads SGHDN; CDR2 reads FVKESK. The CDR3 sequence: CASSQDTESLTYNEQFF. In DNA, the CDR3 is TGTGCCAGCAGCCAAGATACGGAGAGCCTGACCTACAATGAGCAGTTCTTC. Full variable domain (missing parts from reference TRBV14 and TRBJ2-1): EAGVTQFPSHSVIEKGQTVTLRCDPISGHDNLYWYRRVMGKEIKFLLHFVKESKQDESGMPNNRFLAERTGGTYSTLKVQPAELEDSGVYFCASSQDTESLTYNEQFFGPGTRLTVL.

This sequence joins TRBV12-2 and TRBJ1-5. TRBV12-2 is tagged as a pseudogene. The CDR3 extends over 14 amino acids. The CDR3 coding sequence is TGTGCAAGTCGCTTAGTCCTCCGGAATCAGCCCCAGCATTTT. Translated, it gives CASRLVLRNQPQHF.

The chain couples TRBV24-1 to TRBJ2-3; D is possibly TRBD1 (7 bases). Between the trimmed V and J ends, which lost 3 bases and 6 bases, there was a span of 15 bases. The CDR3 has 15 amino acids. The germline V gene has CDR1 KGHDR and CDR2 SFDVKD. The CDR3 nucleotides are TGTGCCACCAGTGATAGCGGGCAGGGGGTGGATACGCAGTATTTT. Amino acid sequence: CATSDSGQGVDTQYF.

The rearrangement joins TRBV29-1 to TRBJ2-7, with TRBD2 as a possible D gene (6 bases). CDR1 SQVTM and CDR2 ANQGSEA come from the germline V gene. This CDR3 region has 12 residues. Trimming stripped 4 bases from V and 5 bases from J, with 12 bases between. As DNA, the CDR3 is TGCAGCGTTGGTCCTAGGAGGGACGAGCAGTACTTC. The encoded protein is CSVGPRRDEQYF.

This clone was seen a few times. The chain links TRBV21-1 to TRBJ2-1; TRBD1 was called by the table and not checked on the DNA. TRBV21-1 is recorded as a pseudogene. This CDR3 region has 16 residues. The DNA for the CDR3 is TGTGCCAGCAGCGCGACAGGGGCCCTACCCTACAATGAGCAGTTCTTC. This translates into CASSATGALPYNEQFF.

The J gene is TRBJ2-2, the V gene TRBV27, with TRBD2 matching 11 bases. The V and J ends lost 6 bases and 6 bases, in that order; junction bases with no gene match: 6. CDR1 is MNHEY and CDR2 is SMNVEV in the germline V gene (reference sequence). CDR3 length equals 15 residues. The CDR3 DNA follows: TGTGCCAGCAGATTTAGCGGGAGGGCCCCCGGGGAGCTGTTTTTT. Encoded protein: CASRFSGRAPGELFF.

This sequence joins TRBV7-2 and TRBJ2-1; D remains unclear. From germline, CDR1 is SGHTA and CDR2 FQGNSA. The CDR3 totals 12 residues. The germline V and J ends were trimmed by 5 bases and 10 bases, with 12 bases remaining between them. CDR3 sequence (DNA): TGTGCCAGCAGCGCTATATCTTGGGAGCAGTTCTTC. As protein: CASSAISWEQFF.

The CDR3 protein is CSVGDRNTEAFF. The CDR3 DNA sequence: TGCAGCGTTGGAGACAGGAACACTGAAGCTTTCTTT. V is TRBV29-1 and J is TRBJ1-1, with a possible D match to TRBD1 (5 bases). CDR1 is SQVTM, CDR2 ANQGSEA, per germline. The CDR3 has 12 residues. Trimming stripped 4 bases from V and 1 base from J, with 7 bases between.